Reported below is one T cell receptor (beta chain). One junction end disagrees with the germline gene, perhaps due to a read error. Then a second PCR, running about 7 to 11 cycles, was carried out with a sample-barcoded 5' primer and a J-beta primer mix. TCRdb passed the 5' RACE reads through MiXCR, listing each CDR3 protein once. The sample lists roughly 730,000 distinct CDR3 sequences, about 56% occurring once. This sample is drawn from a study of blood T cells in healthy people across ages. The clonotype originates from a man aged 35-49 years in good health. The sequenced material came from blood.

The CDR3 nucleotides are TGCGCCAGCAGCTTGTATGTGAACACTGAAGCTTTCTTT. This gives the protein CASSLYVNTEAFF. J is TRBJ1-1 and V is TRBV7-2, with D unresolved. From germline, CDR1 is SGHTA and CDR2 FQGNSA. The CDR3 contains 13 residues.